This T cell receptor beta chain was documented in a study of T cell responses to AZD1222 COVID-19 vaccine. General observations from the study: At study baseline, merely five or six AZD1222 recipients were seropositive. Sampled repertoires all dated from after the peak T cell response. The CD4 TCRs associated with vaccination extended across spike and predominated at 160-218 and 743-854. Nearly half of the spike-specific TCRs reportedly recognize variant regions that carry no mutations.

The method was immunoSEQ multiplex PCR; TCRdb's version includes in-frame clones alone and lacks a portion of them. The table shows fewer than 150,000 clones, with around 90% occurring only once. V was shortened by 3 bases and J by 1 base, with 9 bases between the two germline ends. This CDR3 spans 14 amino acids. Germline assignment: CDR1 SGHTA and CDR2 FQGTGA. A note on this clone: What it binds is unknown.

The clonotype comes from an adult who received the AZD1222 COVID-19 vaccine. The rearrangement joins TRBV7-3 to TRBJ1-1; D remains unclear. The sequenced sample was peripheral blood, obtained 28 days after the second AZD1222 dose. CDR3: CASSFSPGNTEAFF. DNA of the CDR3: TGTGCCAGCAGCTTTAGTCCAGGGAACACTGAAGCTTTCTTT.